The entry that follows covers one T cell receptor (beta chain) sequence. With V trimmed by 5 bases and J by 2 bases, 4 bases remained unmatched. Germline-derived CDR1 and CDR2 are SGHNT and YENEEA. The CDR3 has 15 residues. This table comes from immunoSEQ multiplex PCR, and its TCRdb copy is limited to in-frame clones, with some not included. The table lists around 240,000 clones, approximately 88% of them singletons. The treatment denotes: roughly 20 received Ad26.COV2.S at low or high dose, single or two shots; roughly five received placebo; per-sample allocation not given. Collection of the samples took place on day 63 after the first injection of vaccine or placebo. This record comes from a study of Ad26.COV2.S vaccination and SARS-CoV-2 variants.

The clonotype was recovered from a person aged 18 to 65 who received the Ad26.COV2.S COVID-19 vaccine or a placebo. The material sequenced was peripheral blood, taken in a trial of Ad26.COV2.S vaccine versus placebo. This sequence joins TRBV11-3 and TRBJ2-1; 9 positions agree with TRBD2. For the CDR3, the DNA is TGTGCCAGCAGCGCGGGGGGGCCCGCCTACAATGAGCAGTTCTTC. Translation: CASSAGGPAYNEQFF.